The 17 T cell receptor beta chains below come from one sample, sequenced in a study of PD-1 blockade in classical Hodgkin lymphoma. Repertoires were generated with immunoSEQ multiplex PCR, while TCRdb's copy carries only in-frame clones and drops some. This table has almost 100,000 clones, around 90% appearing once. Relapse after autologous stem cell transplantation occurred in every patient, and brentuximab vedotin exposure varied. The sample was peripheral blood mononuclear cells (PBMCs), taken at baseline. Receptor source: a human donor with classical Hodgkin lymphoma.

The rearrangement links TRBV5-4 to TRBJ2-4, with 7 positions matching TRBD2. Germline CDR1 SGHNT, CDR2 YYREEE (reference sequence). V gave up 1 base and J gave up 5 bases; unmatched junction bases: 6. The CDR3 is 15 amino acids. DNA of the CDR3: TGTGCCAGCAGCTTGAGGCGGGAGAGGGAAAACATTCAGTACTTC. Its translation: CASSLRRERENIQYF.

CDR3 bases: TGCAGCGTTCCCCGGCTAGCGGGAAGTTCCTACAATGAGCAGTTCTTC. Its protein product is CSVPRLAGSSYNEQFF. V and J are TRBV29-1 and TRBJ2-1, with 9 nucleotides matching TRBD2. The CDR3 spans 16 residues. Germline trimming cut 5 bases from V and 1 base from J; bases unmatched to any gene: 9. Germline V gene sequence: CDR1 SQVTM, CDR2 ANQGSEA.

In its sample, this clone was seen once. The chain combines TRBV28 with TRBJ1-2; D is possibly TRBD1 (5 bases). The V end was cut by 3 bases, the J end by 4 bases, with 12 bases between. The CDR3 has 14 residues. Germline CDR1 reads MDHEN; CDR2 reads SYDVKM. Here the CDR3 DNA reads TGTGCCAGCAGTTTCCCACAGGAGCGCTATGGCTACACCTTC. It yields the protein CASSFPQERYGYTF.

The chain joins TRBV5-1 to TRBJ2-5; possibly TRBD2 for D (5 bases). V dropped 4 bases and J dropped 2 bases, with 15 bases sitting between them. This CDR3 has 15 residues. Germline assignment: CDR1 SGHRS and CDR2 YFSETQ. DNA for the CDR3: TGCGCCAGCAGCCTCGGTAGCCTAGCACAAGAGACCCAGTACTTC. This encodes CASSLGSLAQETQYF.

V and J are TRBV28 and TRBJ1-1, with a weak D call TRBD1 (5 bases). This CDR3 contains 15 residues. Looked up from germline, CDR1 is MDHEN and CDR2 is SYDVKM. Trimming left V 4 bases short and J 1 base short, with 13 bases between. The chain's CDR3 is CASSSPGRANTEAFF. The CDR3 region has the DNA TGTGCCAGCAGTTCCCCGGGACGGGCGAACACTGAAGCTTTCTTT.

The chain uses TRBV27 and TRBJ2-1, with 8 bases that match TRBD2. The CDR3 totals 13 residues. Germline CDR1 is MNHEY and CDR2 is SMNVEV (reference sequence). The junction had 5 bases not matched to a gene; V was cut back by 7 bases and J by 6 bases. The CDR3: CASTGGNGNEQFF. The DNA for the CDR3 is TGTGCCAGCACGGGAGGGAACGGCAATGAGCAGTTCTTC.

The chain carries TRBV2 and TRBJ2-7, with D possibly TRBD2 on 6 matching bases. CDR3 length: 12 residues. The V and J ends lost 8 bases and 0 bases respectively, with 8 bases between them. CDR1 and CDR2 (germline): SNHLY, FYNNEI. The CDR3 nucleotides are TGTGCCAGCGGGGGGTACTCCTACGAGCAGTACTTC. Translating it yields CASGGYSYEQYF.

The V and J genes are TRBV11-2 and TRBJ1-5; D remains unclear. There are 15 residues in the CDR3. The V and J ends lost 5 bases and 2 bases respectively, with 13 bases between them. Germline V gene sequence: CDR1 SGHAT, CDR2 FQNNGV. The CDR3: CASSLQPPGNQPQHF. CDR3 nucleotide sequence: TGTGCCAGCAGCCTACAACCCCCAGGCAATCAGCCCCAGCATTTT.

This chain joins TRBV5-1 and TRBJ2-3; D tentatively fits TRBD1 or TRBD2 (5 bases each). CDR1 and CDR2 from the germline V gene are SGHRS and YFSETQ. CDR3 length: 18 amino acids. The V end was cut by 5 bases, the J end by 2 bases, with 24 bases between. The CDR3 loop is CASSKPSRGVPSTDTQYF. The CDR3 DNA follows: TGCGCCAGCAGTAAGCCTAGTAGGGGAGTCCCATCCACAGATACGCAGTATTTT.

The chain joins TRBV6-5 to TRBJ1-1; 10 bases line up with TRBD1. Germline V gene lookup returns CDR1 MNHEY and CDR2 SVGAGI. The trim removed 2 bases at V and 4 bases at J, leaving 4 bases unmatched. The CDR3 is 15 residues long. This chain's CDR3 is CASSYLDRGATEAFF. The DNA of the CDR3 is TGTGCCAGCAGTTACCTGGACAGGGGGGCCACTGAAGCTTTCTTT.

The rearrangement joins TRBV5-1 to TRBJ1-1; D gene unclear. Germline V gene data show CDR1 as SGHRS and CDR2 as YFSETQ. The CDR3 extends over 14 amino acids. The ends were cut back, 0 bases at V and 0 bases at J, with 6 bases in the middle. CDR3 sequence (DNA): TGCGCCAGCAGCTTGGCCGGCATGAACACTGAAGCTTTCTTT. Protein product: CASSLAGMNTEAFF. The full variable domain, with the rest looked up from reference TRBV5-1 and TRBJ1-1, is KAGVTQTPRYLIKTRGQQVTLSCSPISGHRSVSWYQQTPGQGLQFLFEYFSETQRNKGNFPGRFSGRQFSNSRSEMNVSTLELGDSALYLCASSLAGMNTEAFFGQGTRLTVV.

This chain uses TRBV27 with TRBJ2-5; 8 nucleotides line up with TRBD2. V dropped 6 bases and J dropped 5; count of bases not matched to a gene: 17. The CDR3 contains 17 residues. Germline-derived CDR1 and CDR2 are MNHEY and SMNVEV (reference sequence). The CDR3 DNA reads TGTGCCAGCAGGCCTCGGGAGGGGGGAATGATCTACGAGACCCAGTACTTC. This codes for CASRPREGGMIYETQYF.

This chain links TRBV2 with TRBJ2-1; D gene uncertain. The V and J ends lost 6 bases and 4 bases respectively, with 19 bases between them. Germline values: CDR1 SNHLY, CDR2 FYNNEI. The CDR3 is 16 residues long. CDR3 sequence: CASRVLRDFIYNEQFF. CDR3 DNA: TGTGCCAGCAGAGTTTTGAGAGATTTTATTTACAATGAGCAGTTCTTC.

The chain uses TRBV29-1 and TRBJ2-7, with D maybe TRBD2 (5 bases). The CDR3 covers 11 residues. Germline V gene sequence: CDR1 SQVTM, CDR2 ANQGSEA. V was trimmed by 6 bases and J by 6 bases, leaving 12 bases between them. In DNA form, the CDR3 reads TGCAGCGTCGAGGGTGCGGGCGAGCAGTACTTC. Protein sequence: CSVEGAGEQYF.

V and J are TRBV2 and TRBJ1-2; TRBD1 is a possible D gene (5 bases). V was trimmed by 1 base and J by 0 bases, leaving 9 bases between them. The CDR3 spans 15 residues. Germline CDR1 is SNHLY and CDR2 is FYNNEI. CDR3 loop: CASSEGGGANYGYTF. The CDR3 DNA is TGTGCCAGCAGTGAAGGGGGGGGAGCTAACTATGGCTACACCTTC. The full variable domain, in which reference TRBV2 and TRBJ1-2 provide the parts outside the CDR3, is EPEVTQTPSHQVTQMGQEVILRCVPISNHLYFYWYRQILGQKVEFLVSFYNNEISEKSEIFDDQFSVERPDGSNFTLKIRSTKLEDSAMYFCASSEGGGANYGYTFGSGTRLTVV.

This chain links TRBV7-2 with TRBJ1-3; D might be TRBD1 (6 bases). The ends were cut back, 5 bases at V and 0 bases at J, with 11 bases in the middle. There are 15 residues in the CDR3. The germline V gene encodes CDR1 SGHTA and CDR2 FQGNSA. In DNA, the CDR3 is TGTGCCAGCAGCAGGGTGGGGGCCTCTGGAAACACCATATATTTT. This translates into CASSRVGASGNTIYF.

The chain couples TRBV7-9 to TRBJ1-5, with D perhaps TRBD1 (5 bases). Germline V lookup: CDR1 SEHNR, CDR2 FQNEAQ (reference sequence). With 5 bases removed from V and 6 bases from J, the gap between germline ends came to 11 bases. The CDR3 is made up of 13 amino acids. CDR3 DNA: TGTGCCAGCAGCGAGGGCGGGGGTCAGCCCCAGCATTTT. Amino acid sequence: CASSEGGGQPQHF.